This entry is about one TCR beta chain. Its cognate antigen is unknown. RNA transcripts served as the template for amplifying TCR beta CDR3 regions. The TCR CDR3 was amplified in a first-round RT-PCR using the HTBI primer set. TCRdb recomputed calls from the multiplex PCR reads with MiXCR, one row per CDR3 protein. In the table there are a few hundred thousand distinct CDR3 sequences, 12% to 15% of which are singletons. V gave up 2 bases and J gave up 10 bases; unmatched junction bases: 12. The germline gives CDR1 LGHDT, CDR2 YNNKEL (reference sequence). CDR3 length equals 16 residues. This specimen comes from a study of T cells in Graves' hyperthyroidism and ophthalmopathy. Overall study results and limits: In validation, the model predicted ophthalmopathy. These predictions came a median about 6.5 months before onset. Blood also showed most of the thyroid clonotypes that were expanded above 0.001.

The source is a woman aged 40 to 55 with Graves' hyperthyroidism. The chain is built from TRBV3-1 and TRBJ2-1; the match to TRBD2 covers 9 bases. The sequenced sample consisted of blood. The chain's CDR3 is CASSQTTSGPSGEQFF. For the CDR3, the DNA is TGTGCCAGCAGCCAAACAACTAGCGGGCCCTCGGGGGAGCAGTTCTTC.